Listed below are T cell receptor beta chains from one sample, sequenced in a study of metastatic and nonmetastatic thyroid tumors. TCRdb reanalyzed the PCR reads via MiXCR. Here the sample spans approximately 86,000 clones, 12% being singletons. The sequencing sample was made of tumor tissue. The receptors shown here come from a female donor with papillary thyroid cancer or a benign thyroid nodule (not recorded which). Some clones in this sample may be carry-over from other donors' samples. CDR3s include the opening cysteine and the closing phenylalanine or tryptophan. D genes are given only for firm matches. Clone size, where shown, is once, few, many, or a class for clones that have expanded.

V gene	D gene	J gene	clone size	CDR3 DNA	CDR3 protein
TRBV6-1	-	TRBJ2-6	few	TGTGCCAGCAGTAGTCCTGGGGCAAACGTCCTGACTTTC	CASSSPGANVLTF
TRBV28	-	TRBJ2-5	-	TGTGCCAGCAGCCACTTTGGGGCCGAGTGGGGGGAGACCCAGTACTTC	CASSHFGAEWGETQYF
TRBV11-1	TRBD2	TRBJ2-1	many	TGTGCCAGCAGCTTAGGAGGTAGCGGGAGTCGGAATGAGCAGTTCTTC	CASSLGGSGSRNEQFF
TRBV27	TRBD1	TRBJ2-3	many	TGTGCCAGCAGTTCAGACAGGGTAGATACGCAGTATTTT	CASSSDRVDTQYF
TRBV2	-	TRBJ1-5	many	TGTGCCAGCAGTGAGCTACGGACAGAGCCCCAGCATTTT	CASSELRTEPQHF
TRBV11-2	-	TRBJ1-1	many	TGTGCCAGCAGCCGCAGCAGGGTTGGTAGCACTGAAGCTTTCTTT	CASSRSRVGSTEAFF
TRBV27	TRBD1	TRBJ2-3	many	TGTGCCAGCAGTTTAAGCTTTGGGGGACAGGGATCCACAGATACGCAGTATTTT	CASSLSFGGQGSTDTQYF
TRBV20-1	-	TRBJ1-2	many	TGCAGTGCAGCAGAAGGACGGACCTATGGCTACACCTTC	CSAAEGRTYGYTF
TRBV3-1	TRBD2	TRBJ2-7	many	TGTGCCAGCAGGACTAGCGGGAGAGTTGAGCAGTACTTC	CASRTSGRVEQYF
TRBV11-1	-	TRBJ2-7	-	TGTGCCAGCAGCTCCGGGACCGCGGGGTGGGGGACTTACGAGCAGTACTTC	CASSSGTAGWGTYEQYF
TRBV7-9	-	TRBJ1-1	many	TGTGCCAGCAGCCGTAACAGGGAAGGTCGCGCTTTCTTT	CASSRNREGRAFF
TRBV7-6	TRBD2	TRBJ2-5	many	TGTGCCAGCAGCTTTCGGGGGGATGCGGCCCAGTACTTC	CASSFRGDAAQYF
TRBV5-1	TRBD2	TRBJ2-1	-	TGCGCCAGCAGCTCAACCGGGACTAGCGGCCCATGGGACACATCGGGTGAGCAGTTCTTC	CASSSTGTSGPWDTSGEQFF
TRBV6-5	TRBD2	TRBJ2-7	many	TGTGCCAGCAGTTACGCCGGGAGGAGCTCCTACGAGCAGTACTTC	CASSYAGRSSYEQYF
TRBV3-1	-	TRBJ2-7	many	TGTGCCAGCAGCCAAGCGGTGTTGGACGGGAGCCCGCTCTTC	CASSQAVLDGSPLF
TRBV27	TRBD1	TRBJ2-3	many	TGTGCCACCTCACTACAGGGGGCCACAGATACGCAGTATTTT	CATSLQGATDTQYF
TRBV7-8	-	TRBJ1-6	medium-sized	TGTGCCAGCAGCGCCGACACCGGGGATGGGCCCCTCCACTTT	CASSADTGDGPLHF
TRBV28	TRBD1	TRBJ1-5	many	TGTGCCAGCAGGGCCGACAGGGGAAGCAATCAGCCCCAGCATTTT	CASRADRGSNQPQHF
TRBV20-1	-	TRBJ1-2	-	TGCAGTGCTAGAGATGGGGGGGGGCGCTCAACTGGCTACACCTTC	CSARDGGGRSTGYTF
TRBV7-9	TRBD2	TRBJ2-5	many	TGTGCCAGCAGCCGAACTAGCGGGAGGGAAGTATTAAAGACCCAGTACTTC	CASSRTSGREVLKTQYF
TRBV28	TRBD2	TRBJ2-3	-	TGTGCCAGCAGTCCTCCTTTATCGGGGGGGGATACGCAGTATTTT	CASSPPLSGGDTQYF
TRBV16	TRBD1	TRBJ1-5	many	TGTGCCAGCAGCCAATCGGGGGTGTTACAGGGGGCGAAGCCCCAGCATTTT	CASSQSGVLQGAKPQHF
TRBV11-1	-	TRBJ1-2	-	TGTGCCAGCAGCTTAGGGGGGGCGATTCCTGTCTATGGCTACACCTTC	CASSLGGAIPVYGYTF
TRBV27	-	TRBJ2-7	many	TGTGCCAGCAGTTTCTCCCACGAGCAGTACTTC	CASSFSHEQYF
TRBV20-1	TRBD2	TRBJ2-5	many	TGCAGTGCCCGAAAACTAGCGGGAGGGCGAGAGACCCAGTACTTC	CSARKLAGGRETQYF
TRBV18	TRBD1	TRBJ2-7	many	TGTGCCAGCTCCTCCGGGACAGGGGGCTTTTACGAGCAGTACTTC	CASSSGTGGFYEQYF
TRBV20-1	TRBD2	TRBJ2-1	many	TGCAGTGCTAGAGATCTTAGCGGGAGATACAATGAGCAGTTCTTC	CSARDLSGRYNEQFF
TRBV6-2/TRBV6-3	-	TRBJ2-7	many	TGTGCCAGCAAACGAGGACGCAGCAATGACGAGCAGTACTTC	CASKRGRSNDEQYF
TRBV7-2	-	TRBJ2-7	many	TGTGCCAGCAGCTTATACTACGAGCAGTACTTC	CASSLYYEQYF
TRBV24-1	-	TRBJ2-1	many	TGTGCCACCAGCGGGAATCCCGCCCCCGAGCAGTTCTTC	CATSGNPAPEQFF
TRBV19	-	TRBJ2-1	many	TGTGCCAGTAGTATTGCGCATAGCTCCTACAATGAGCAGTTCTTC	CASSIAHSSYNEQFF
TRBV11-2	-	TRBJ2-7	-	TGTGCCAGCAGCTTAGCAGCAATCGACCACGAGCAGTACTTC	CASSLAAIDHEQYF
TRBV5-1	TRBD2	TRBJ2-7	many	TGCGCCAGCAGCCCTAGCGGGAGGGCCGAGGAGCAGTACTTC	CASSPSGRAEEQYF
TRBV5-1	-	TRBJ2-2	many	TGCGCCAGCAGCTTCGGAACCGGGGAGCTGTTTTTT	CASSFGTGELFF
TRBV9	TRBD2	TRBJ2-3	-	TGTGCCAGCAGTGTAGCGGGCGGGAGGACAGATACGCAGTATTTT	CASSVAGGRTDTQYF
TRBV6-2/TRBV6-3	-	TRBJ1-1	many	TGTGCCAGCAGTTACCCCTCAGAAGCTTTCTTT	CASSYPSEAFF
TRBV11-3	-	TRBJ1-1	many	TGTGCCAGCAGCTTACGGGGATCCATGAACACTGAAGCTTTCTTT	CASSLRGSMNTEAFF
TRBV9	-	TRBJ2-3	many	TGTGCCAGCAGCCACCAGGGTTACACAGATACGCAGTATTTT	CASSHQGYTDTQYF
TRBV5-6	-	TRBJ2-2	many	TGTGCCAGCAGCTTGGATTGGACCGGGGAGCTGTTTTTT	CASSLDWTGELFF
TRBV4-1	-	TRBJ1-1	-	TGCGCCAGCAGCCAAGACTCGGTTGGGACGAACACTGAAGCTTTCTTT	CASSQDSVGTNTEAFF
TRBV6-1	TRBD1	TRBJ2-5	many	TGTGCCAGCAGTGAATGGGGACAGGGGGCTGGAGAGACCCAGTACTTC	CASSEWGQGAGETQYF
TRBV20-1	TRBD2	TRBJ2-3	few	TGCAGAGTTAGCGGGAGTACGGATACGCAGTATTTT	CRVSGSTDTQYF
TRBV20-1	-	TRBJ2-3	many	TGCAGTCCGAATGAGTCTGCAAATACGCAGTATTTT	CSPNESANTQYF
TRBV20-1	TRBD1	TRBJ2-7	many	TGCAGTGTTCCCGGGACAGGGCACTACGAGCAGTACTTC	CSVPGTGHYEQYF
TRBV5-4	-	TRBJ1-4	-	TGTGCCAGCAGCCCGCCGGGGGGCGCGACTAATGAAAAACTGTTTTTT	CASSPPGGATNEKLFF
TRBV5-6	-	TRBJ1-6	many	TGTGCCAGCAGCTTCGGCCTAGCGAGTCAGCCCCTCCACTTT	CASSFGLASQPLHF
TRBV11-2	TRBD1	TRBJ1-1	many	TGTGCCAGCAGCCCTATCGGGACAGGGGGCCGAGGTACTGAAGCTTTCTTT	CASSPIGTGGRGTEAFF
TRBV28	TRBD1	TRBJ2-7	many	TGTGCCGTGACGGGACAGGCCACCTACGAGCAGTACTTC	CAVTGQATYEQYF